This TCR beta chain came from a study of spatial heterogeneity in lung cancer. One entry per CDR3 protein results from TCRdb running MiXCR on the 5' RACE reads. This repertoire shows roughly 45,000 distinct CDR3 sequences, 22% found once; its top ten account for 6.5% to 9%. This clonotype was seen at least ten times. CDR3 length: 13 residues. V shed 6 bases, J shed 3 bases, and the junction held 4 bases outside the gene matches. Germline CDR1 reads LNHDA; CDR2 reads SQIVND (reference sequence). Stated time point: blood at routine non-recurrence follow-up after resection. The chain uses TRBV19 and TRBJ2-7; TRBD2 aligns across 8 bases. This specimen consisted of PBMCs, obtained at follow-up. The source of this sequence is a female donor with early-stage non-small cell lung cancer. In nucleotides, the CDR3 is TGTGCCAGTAGCCCGGGACTAGTCTACGAGCAGTACTTC. It yields the protein CASSPGLVYEQYF.